Described below is a single TCR beta chain sequence and its context. Its matching antigen is unknown. Primers for the PCR totalled 60 Vbeta and 13 Jbeta. In the original analysis: In a later analysis, roughly 86 million unique TCR beta chains included roughly 11 million shared by two or more donors. Sequencing used immunoSEQ multiplex PCR; TCRdb keeps in-frame clones, though not all of them. Clone size and the V and J calls come from that table; the DNA yielded D and trimming. This sample has approximately 150,000 clones, with 75% to 80% found just once. The source of the sample is a study of cytomegalovirus exposure and HLA in healthy donors. About the study: From donors who were HLA-typed, an early data release held about 85 million unique TCRs. Broader study findings: Likely technical artifact: a cluster of highly shared sequence variants. Rates of TCR association differed by HLA locus in a later analysis, with DRB1 highest and HLA-C lowest.

The specimen was PBMCs. This TCR came from a woman aged 25-40 years in good health and CMV-seronegative.

The DNA of the CDR3 is TGCGCCAGCAGCGACGGGACTAGCGGTCACAATGAGCAGTTCTTC. Residues: CASSDGTSGHNEQFF. The chain uses TRBV5-1 and TRBJ2-1; 11 bases line up with TRBD2. The CDR3 length is 15 residues. J lost 5 bases, V lost 4 bases, and 5 bases had no gene match. Germline CDR1 reads SGHRS; CDR2 reads YFSETQ.